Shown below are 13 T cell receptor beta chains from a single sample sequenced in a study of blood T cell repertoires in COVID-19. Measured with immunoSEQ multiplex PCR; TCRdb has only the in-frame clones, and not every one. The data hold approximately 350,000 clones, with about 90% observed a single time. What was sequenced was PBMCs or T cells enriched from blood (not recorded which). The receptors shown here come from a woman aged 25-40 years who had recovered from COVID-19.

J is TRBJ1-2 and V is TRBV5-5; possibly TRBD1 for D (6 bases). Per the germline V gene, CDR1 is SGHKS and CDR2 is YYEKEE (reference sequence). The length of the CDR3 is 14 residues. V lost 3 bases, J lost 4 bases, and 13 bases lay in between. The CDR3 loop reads CASSSQTGPYGYTF. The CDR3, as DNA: TGTGCCAGCAGCTCGCAGACAGGCCCCTATGGCTACACCTTC.

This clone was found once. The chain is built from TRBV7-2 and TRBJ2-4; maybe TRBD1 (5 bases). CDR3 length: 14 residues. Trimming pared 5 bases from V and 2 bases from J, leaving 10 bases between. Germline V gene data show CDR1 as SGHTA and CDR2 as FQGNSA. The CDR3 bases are TGTGCCAGCAGCCCAGGGTGGTCCAAAAACATTCAGTACTTC. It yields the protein CASSPGWSKNIQYF.

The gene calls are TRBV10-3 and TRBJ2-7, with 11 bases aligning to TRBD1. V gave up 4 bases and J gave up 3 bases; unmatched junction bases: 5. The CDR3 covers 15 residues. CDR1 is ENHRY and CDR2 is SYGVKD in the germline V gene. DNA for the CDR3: TGTGCCATCAGTGGACTGGGACAGGGGGGCTACGAGCAGTACTTC. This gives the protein CAISGLGQGGYEQYF.

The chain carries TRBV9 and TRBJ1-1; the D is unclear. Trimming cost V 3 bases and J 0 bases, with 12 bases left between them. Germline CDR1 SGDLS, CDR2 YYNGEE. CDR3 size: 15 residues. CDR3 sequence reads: CASSAREILNTEAFF. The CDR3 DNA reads TGTGCCAGCAGCGCCCGGGAAATCCTGAACACTGAAGCTTTCTTT.

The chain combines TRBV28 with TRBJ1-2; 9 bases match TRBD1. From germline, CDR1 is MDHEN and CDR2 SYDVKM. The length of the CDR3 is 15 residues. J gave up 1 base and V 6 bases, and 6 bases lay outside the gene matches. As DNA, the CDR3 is TGTGCCAGCAGCCCCGGGACAGGGTATAACTATGGCTACACCTTC. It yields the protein CASSPGTGYNYGYTF.

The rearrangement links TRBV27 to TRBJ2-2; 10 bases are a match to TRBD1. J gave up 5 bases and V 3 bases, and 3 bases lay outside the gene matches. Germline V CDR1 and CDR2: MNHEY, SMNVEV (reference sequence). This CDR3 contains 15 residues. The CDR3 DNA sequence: TGTGCCAGCAGTTTGTGGACAGGGGGTACCGGGGAGCTGTTTTTT. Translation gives CASSLWTGGTGELFF.

CDR3 loop: CASSHSDSPLHF. CDR3 in DNA: TGTGCCAGCAGCCACAGTGATTCACCCCTCCACTTT. V and J are TRBV7-9 and TRBJ1-6; D remains ambiguous. Germline CDR1 and CDR2: SEHNR and FQNEAQ (reference sequence). The CDR3 spans 12 residues. With 5 bases removed from V and 8 bases from J, the gap between germline ends came to 7 bases.

The CDR3 is CASSSPPTDLGRTQHF. The CDR3 nucleotides read TGTGCCAGCAGTTCCCCTCCCACGGACTTAGGAAGGACCCAGCATTTT. The rearrangement links TRBV28 to TRBJ1-5; D is undetermined. Looked up from germline, CDR1 is MDHEN and CDR2 is SYDVKM. The CDR3 runs 16 residues. The V end was cut by 4 bases, the J end by 11 bases, with 24 bases between. The whole variable domain, remainder taken from reference TRBV28 and TRBJ1-5, is DVKVTQSSRYLVKRTGEKVFLECVQDMDHENMFWYRQDPGLGLRLIYFSYDVKMKEKGDIPEGYSVSREKKERFSLILESASTNQTSMYLCASSSPPTDLGRTQHFGDGTRLSIL.

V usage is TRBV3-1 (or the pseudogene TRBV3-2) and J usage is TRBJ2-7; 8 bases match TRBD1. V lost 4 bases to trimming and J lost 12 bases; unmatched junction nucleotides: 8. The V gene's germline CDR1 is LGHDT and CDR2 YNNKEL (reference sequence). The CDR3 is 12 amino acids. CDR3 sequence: CASSRTGQALYF. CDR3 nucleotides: TGTGCCAGCAGCCGAACGGGACAGGCACTGTACTTC.

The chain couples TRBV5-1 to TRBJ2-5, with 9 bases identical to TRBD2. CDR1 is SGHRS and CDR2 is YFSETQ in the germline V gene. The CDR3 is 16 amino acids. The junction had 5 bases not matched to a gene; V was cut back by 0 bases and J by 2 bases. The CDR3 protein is CASSLGSLAGQETQYF. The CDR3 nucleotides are TGCGCCAGCAGCTTGGGGTCTCTAGCGGGGCAAGAGACCCAGTACTTC.

Written as DNA, the CDR3 is TGCAGCGTTGGGGCAGGGTGGGCGATGAACACTGAAGCTTTCTTT. This gives the protein CSVGAGWAMNTEAFF. The chain carries TRBV29-1 and TRBJ1-1, with a tentative D call TRBD1 (5 bases). Trimming shortened V by 4 bases and J by 0 bases, and 15 bases separated the two germline ends. The length of the CDR3 is 15 residues. Germline V gene sequence: CDR1 SQVTM, CDR2 ANQGSEA.

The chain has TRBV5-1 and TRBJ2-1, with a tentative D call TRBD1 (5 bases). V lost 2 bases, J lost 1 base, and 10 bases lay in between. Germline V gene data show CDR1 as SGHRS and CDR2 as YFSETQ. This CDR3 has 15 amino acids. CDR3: CASSLRRQSYNEQFF. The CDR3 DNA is TGCGCCAGCAGCTTACGGCGACAGTCCTACAATGAGCAGTTCTTC.

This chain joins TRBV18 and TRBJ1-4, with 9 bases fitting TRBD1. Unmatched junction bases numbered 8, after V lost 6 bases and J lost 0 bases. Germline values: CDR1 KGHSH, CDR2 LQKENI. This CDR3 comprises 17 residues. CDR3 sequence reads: CASSPDRGTSTNEKLFF. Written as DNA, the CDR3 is TGTGCCAGCTCTCCCGACAGGGGGACCTCAACTAATGAAAAACTGTTTTTT.